This entry is about one T cell receptor (beta chain). Antigen specificity is unknown. The entry originates in a study of T cells expressing NK-cell markers. Points from the study as a whole: There remained a lack of clarity about HCMV specificity of expanded NKG2C+ T cell clones.

From germline, CDR1 is SGHRS and CDR2 YFSETQ. This CDR3 comprises 16 residues. What made the TCR beta cDNA was 5'RACE template switching with UMIs. TCRdb reprocessed the 5' RACE reads and reports one entry per CDR3 protein, with no DNA. Listed are some 460,000 distinct CDR3 sequences; under 1.5% falls within the top ten. This chain uses TRBV5-1 with TRBJ2-3; with no DNA, the TCRdb D assignment of TRBD2 cannot be verified. The sequencing sample was made of blood T cells: a sorted CD56 or NKG2C T cell subset, CD4+ or CD8+ T cells, or bulk PBMC T cells (not recorded which). The receptor was derived from a woman aged 50 to 60 in good health. CDR3 sequence: CASRKTTGMSTDTQYF.